The T cell receptor beta chain described here comes from a study of molecular identifiers for immune sequencing clone quantification. For the study at large: Naive CD8 RNA (around 20,000 or 99,000 cells) was divided into five aliquots, with four sequenced. Overall study results and limits: Molecules of identical TCR sharing a barcode could underestimate highly expanded clone sizes.

Sorting isolated naive CD8 T cells as CD8+CD4-CCR7+CD45RA+ events. Bulk TCR libraries were made with methods that had been previously described and with listed TCR primers. TCRdb passed the PCR reads through MiXCR, listing each CDR3 protein once. The profile shows about 500,000 distinct CDR3 sequences, 20% to 25% of them singletons. This CDR3 is 16 amino acids long. The V and J ends lost 0 bases and 3 bases, in that order; junction bases with no gene match: 6. The V gene's germline CDR1 is GTSNPN and CDR2 SVGIG (reference sequence). Remarks on this clonotype: The antigen is not known. This may come from a read error, since a much larger clone is one base off. This CDR3 fails to terminate in the conserved phenylalanine or tryptophan, so it likely reflects a read error.

Material: naive CD8+ T cells from blood, with Jurkat cell RNA spiked in. Sample subset: FACS-sorted CD8+CD4-CCR7+CD45RA+ naive T cells. This TCR derives from a human donor in good health. Some libraries in this study had Jurkat cell RNA spiked in. The chain uses TRBV30 and TRBJ2-3; TRBD2 aligns across 10 bases. The CDR3 DNA sequence: TGTGCCTGGAGTGTTGGACTAGCGGCTGGGACAGATACGCAGTATCTT. Amino acid sequence: CAWSVGLAAGTDTQYL.